The entry below gives a single T cell receptor beta chain sequence along with its context. As yet, its antigen is unknown. Per germline, CDR1 MNHEY and CDR2 SVGAGI. CDR3 length: 16 residues. V was cut by 0 bases and J by 6 bases, with 15 bases left in between. The data were obtained in a study of a mutant IDH1 vaccine in newly diagnosed glioma. Generated by immunoSEQ multiplex PCR, the TCRdb table keeps only in-frame clones and is missing some. There are 23,000 or so clones in the sample; approximately 79% occur only once, and approximately 8% lies in the top ten. Time point described: week 11, during vaccination. Each dose delivered 300 ug of mutant IDH1 20-mer peptide subcutaneously with imiquimod.

J is TRBJ1-3 and V is TRBV6-5; D is possibly TRBD1 (6 bases). This sequence was found in a man in his forties or fifties with glioma. This sample comprised PBMCs, obtained from a glioma patient whose treatment included an IDH1 peptide vaccine. CDR3: CASSYSRTAVSNTIYF. Written as DNA, the CDR3 is TGTGCCAGCAGTTACTCTCGGACAGCTGTCTCAAACACCATATATTTT.